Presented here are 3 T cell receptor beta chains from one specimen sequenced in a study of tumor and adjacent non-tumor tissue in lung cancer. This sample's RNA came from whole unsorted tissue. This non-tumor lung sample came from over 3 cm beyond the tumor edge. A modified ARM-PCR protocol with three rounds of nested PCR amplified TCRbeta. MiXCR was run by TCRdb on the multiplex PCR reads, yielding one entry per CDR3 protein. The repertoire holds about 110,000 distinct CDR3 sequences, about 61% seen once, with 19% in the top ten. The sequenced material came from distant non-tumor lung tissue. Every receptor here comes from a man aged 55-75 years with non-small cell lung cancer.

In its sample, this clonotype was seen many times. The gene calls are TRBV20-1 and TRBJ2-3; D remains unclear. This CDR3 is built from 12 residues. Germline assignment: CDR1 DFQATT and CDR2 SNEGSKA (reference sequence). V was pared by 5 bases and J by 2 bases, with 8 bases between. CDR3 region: CSAQSDTDTQYF. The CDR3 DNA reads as TGCAGTGCTCAATCCGACACAGATACGCAGTATTTT.

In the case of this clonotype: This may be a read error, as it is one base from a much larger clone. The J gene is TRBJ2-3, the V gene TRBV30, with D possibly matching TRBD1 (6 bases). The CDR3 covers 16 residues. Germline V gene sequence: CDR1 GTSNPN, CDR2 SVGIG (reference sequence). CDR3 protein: CAWSVVGGRGTDTEYF. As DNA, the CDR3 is TGTGCCTGGAGTGTTGTTGGGGGCCGTGGCACAGATACGGAGTATTTT.

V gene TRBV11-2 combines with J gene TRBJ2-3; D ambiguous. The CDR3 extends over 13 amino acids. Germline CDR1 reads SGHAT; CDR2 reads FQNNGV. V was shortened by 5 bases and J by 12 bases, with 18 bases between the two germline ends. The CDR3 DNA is TGTGCCAGCAGCCACCGGACCTCTACGGCTCAGTATTTT. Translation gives CASSHRTSTAQYF.